This entry lists 21 T cell receptor beta chains sequenced from one sample in a study of shared clonotypes between healthy human individuals. Libraries were prepared by immunoSEQ multiplex PCR; TCRdb keeps only in-frame clonotypes and omits some of them. The sample includes about 700,000 clones, just over 90% of them seen just once. In the naive CD8 group, cells lacked CD45RO and were positively selected for CCR7, so terminally differentiated effector memory CD45RA+ cells were left out. The source material was naive CD8+ T cells sorted from blood. These TCRs come from a man younger than 45 in good health.

The gene calls are TRBV9 and TRBJ2-7, with a weak D call TRBD2 (6 bases). The V gene's germline CDR1 is SGDLS and CDR2 YYNGEE. V dropped 5 bases and J dropped 2 bases, with 17 bases sitting between them. The CDR3 has 15 amino acids. The chain's CDR3 is CASSPGQRLAYEQYF. CDR3 sequence (DNA): TGTGCCAGCAGTCCCGGGCAGCGACTAGCCTACGAGCAGTACTTC.

The gene calls are TRBV11-2 and TRBJ2-1, with 8 bases that match TRBD2. This CDR3 has 15 amino acids. Trimming took 4 bases from V and 4 from J; bases not matched to a gene: 6. Germline CDR1 is SGHAT and CDR2 is FQNNGV. The CDR3 here is CASSSPAGGYNEQFF. CDR3 in DNA: TGTGCCAGCAGCTCCCCGGCGGGAGGTTACAATGAGCAGTTCTTC.

This chain uses TRBV2 with TRBJ2-5; no firm D call. This CDR3 comprises 16 residues. Trimming left V 0 bases short and J 5 bases short, with 16 bases between. Germline CDR1 is SNHLY and CDR2 is FYNNEI. The CDR3 sequence: CASSEALGSRTETQYF. CDR3 sequence (DNA): TGTGCCAGCAGTGAAGCGCTTGGTAGTAGGACGGAGACCCAGTACTTC. Full variable domain (outside the CDR3, taken from reference TRBV2 and TRBJ2-5): EPEVTQTPSHQVTQMGQEVILRCVPISNHLYFYWYRQILGQKVEFLVSFYNNEISEKSEIFDDQFSVERPDGSNFTLKIRSTKLEDSAMYFCASSEALGSRTETQYFGPGTRLLVL.

This rearrangement joins TRBV5-6 to TRBJ2-1; D may be TRBD1 (5 bases). CDR3 length: 15 residues. Per germline, CDR1 SGHDT and CDR2 YYEEEE. Trimming took off 4 bases at V and 8 bases at J, with 19 bases between the two ends. The DNA for the CDR3 is TGTGCCAGCAGCCTAGGGGTTTCGAGGCTGGATGAGCAGTTCTTC. Amino acid sequence: CASSLGVSRLDEQFF.

The rearrangement uses TRBV27 and TRBJ2-7; D gene ambiguous. V was shortened by 5 bases and J by 1 base, with 15 bases between the two germline ends. CDR3 length equals 15 residues. Germline V gene data show CDR1 as MNHEY and CDR2 as SMNVEV (reference sequence). The CDR3 bases are TGTGCCAGCAGTAGCTCCTCGGGTGTATCCTACGAGCAGTACTTC. Its translation is CASSSSSGVSYEQYF.

This sequence joins TRBV9 and TRBJ2-1; D ambiguous. The CDR3 length is 15 residues. Trimming stripped 4 bases from V and 1 base from J, with 12 bases between. The germline CDR1 and CDR2 sequences are SGDLS and YYNGEE. The CDR3 DNA reads as TGTGCCAGCAGCCCCCGGGTGCCATCCTACAATGAGCAGTTCTTC. Its translation: CASSPRVPSYNEQFF.

The chain couples TRBV20-1 to TRBJ2-4, with D maybe TRBD1 (6 bases). Germline V gene lookup returns CDR1 DFQATT and CDR2 SNEGSKA (reference sequence). Trimming pared 2 bases from V and 13 bases from J, leaving 12 bases between. The CDR3 sequence is 11 residues long. CDR3 residues: CSARYRTEQYF. CDR3 bases: TGCAGTGCTAGATACCGGACAGAGCAGTACTTC.

A single count supports this clone. The rearrangement uses TRBV6-4 and TRBJ2-7; D tentatively fits TRBD1 or TRBD2 (6 bases each). This CDR3 comprises 14 residues. Germline CDR1 reads MRHNA; CDR2 reads SNTAGT. The germline V and J ends were trimmed by 3 bases and 5 bases, with 14 bases remaining between them. CDR3 residues: CASSEVPGADEQYF. DNA of the CDR3: TGTGCCAGCAGTGAAGTACCGGGGGCAGACGAGCAGTACTTC.

The chain employs TRBV7-9 and TRBJ2-1; the D gene is possibly TRBD2 (6 bases). Germline loops: CDR1 SEHNR, CDR2 FQNEAQ (reference sequence). This CDR3 spans 17 amino acids. V lost 5 bases, J lost 3 bases, and 20 bases lay in between. CDR3: CASSPRPGAEGYNEQFF. The CDR3 coding sequence is TGTGCCAGCAGCCCAAGGCCCGGGGCGGAGGGCTACAATGAGCAGTTCTTC.

The chain recombines TRBV28 with TRBJ1-4; D is ambiguous. V lost 7 bases to trimming and J lost 3 bases, with 15 bases between them. There are 15 residues in the CDR3. The germline V gene encodes CDR1 MDHEN and CDR2 SYDVKM. CDR3 coding DNA: TGTGCCAGCACCGCCTGGGGAGGCGCTAATGAAAAACTGTTTTTT. As protein: CASTAWGGANEKLFF.

This clone has a handful of counts. This chain uses TRBV27 with TRBJ2-7; D remains ambiguous. V lost 4 bases, J lost 3 bases, and 7 bases lay in between. Per germline, CDR1 MNHEY and CDR2 SMNVEV (reference sequence). The CDR3 length is 12 residues. DNA of the CDR3: TGTGCCAGCAGTTCAAACCACTACGAGCAGTACTTC. This codes for CASSSNHYEQYF.

The chain has TRBV27 and TRBJ1-5; 9 bases line up with TRBD1. Germline V CDR1 and CDR2: MNHEY, SMNVEV (reference sequence). This CDR3 contains 15 residues. Trimming removed 6 bases from V and 2 bases from J; junction bases left unmatched: 5. This CDR3 reads CASSLTGGRNQPQHF. The CDR3 DNA reads as TGTGCCAGCAGCCTGACAGGGGGGCGCAATCAGCCCCAGCATTTT.

V usage is TRBV27 and J usage is TRBJ2-7; D possibly corresponds to TRBD1 (5 bases). V was pared by 5 bases and J by 2 bases, with 13 bases between. Germline CDR1 and CDR2: MNHEY and SMNVEV (reference sequence). The CDR3 spans 14 residues. The CDR3 is CASSIGHNPYEQYF. The CDR3 DNA follows: TGTGCCAGCAGTATCGGACACAATCCCTACGAGCAGTACTTC.

The rearrangement links TRBV5-5 to TRBJ2-6; D is tentatively TRBD1 or TRBD2 (5 bases each). CDR1 is SGHKS, CDR2 YYEKEE, per germline (reference sequence). The length of the CDR3 is 16 residues. V lost 4 bases, J lost 3 bases, and 14 bases lay in between. CDR3 sequence reads: CASSLDVGDGANVLTF. The CDR3 DNA reads TGTGCCAGCAGCCTGGATGTGGGGGATGGGGCCAACGTCCTGACTTTC.

V and J are TRBV6-5 and TRBJ1-1; tentative D call: TRBD1 (6 bases). There are 15 residues in the CDR3. Per the germline V gene, CDR1 is MNHEY and CDR2 is SVGAGI. The V gene lost 0 bases and the J gene lost 5 bases, with 13 bases spanning the gap. CDR3: CASSYSGGAGTEAFF. The CDR3 DNA reads as TGTGCCAGCAGTTACTCGGGGGGGGCTGGAACTGAAGCTTTCTTT.

This clone has just one count. The V call is TRBV7-6, the J call TRBJ2-3; D is unresolved. The CDR3 length is 13 residues. Germline V gene sequence: CDR1 SGHVS, CDR2 FNYEAQ. Trimming cost V 7 bases and J 5 bases, with 13 bases left between them. CDR3 bases: TGTGCCAGCATCCCAAGTATCGGAGATACGCAGTATTTT. It translates to CASIPSIGDTQYF.

V usage is TRBV28 and J usage is TRBJ2-7, with a weak D call TRBD2 (5 bases). Trimming took off 3 bases at V and 6 bases at J, with 18 bases between the two ends. Per the germline V gene, CDR1 is MDHEN and CDR2 is SYDVKM. The CDR3 is made up of 15 amino acids. CDR3 amino acids: CASSFLIGIEGEQYF. CDR3 sequence (DNA): TGTGCCAGCAGTTTCTTGATCGGGATCGAGGGCGAGCAGTACTTC.

The chain combines TRBV27 with TRBJ2-1; TRBD2 agrees at 9 bases. With V trimmed by 7 bases and J by 4 bases, 8 bases remained unmatched. Germline V gene sequence: CDR1 MNHEY, CDR2 SMNVEV (reference sequence). CDR3 length equals 15 residues. In DNA form, the CDR3 reads TGTGCCAGCACCCCTATAGCGGGAGTATACAATGAGCAGTTCTTC. Its translation is CASTPIAGVYNEQFF.

This clone was observed a single time. This chain uses TRBV7-8 with TRBJ2-1, with 9 bases identical to TRBD2. The junction had 4 bases not matched to a gene; V was cut back by 1 base and J by 3 bases. This CDR3 has 16 amino acids. Germline loops: CDR1 SGHVS, CDR2 FQNEAQ. The CDR3 bases are TGTGCCAGCAGCTTAGGGGGACTAGCAATCTACAATGAGCAGTTCTTC. It encodes CASSLGGLAIYNEQFF.

The V call is TRBV18, the J call TRBJ2-7, with TRBD1 identical over 9 bases. This CDR3 has 16 amino acids. Trimming removed 3 bases from V and 2 bases from J; junction bases left unmatched: 8. CDR1 is KGHSH and CDR2 is LQKENI in the germline V gene. The CDR3 nucleotides read TGTGCCAGCTCACCGACACCGGGACAGGGTCCCTACGAGCAGTACTTC. It translates to CASSPTPGQGPYEQYF.

The J gene is TRBJ1-1, the V gene TRBV12-5; 9 nucleotides align to TRBD1. Germline CDR1 is LGHNT and CDR2 is FRNRAP. V gave up 1 base and J gave up 4 bases; unmatched junction bases: 1. The CDR3 totals 14 residues. The CDR3 bases are TGTGCTAGTGGTTTGGGACAGGGGGGCACTGAAGCTTTCTTT. Its protein product is CASGLGQGGTEAFF. The full variable domain, rest sourced from reference TRBV12-5 and TRBJ1-1, is DARVTQTPRHKVTEMGQEVTMRCQPILGHNTVFWYRQTMMQGLELLAYFRNRAPLDDSGMPKDRFSAEMPDATLATLKIQPSEPRDSAVYFCASGLGQGGTEAFFGQGTRLTVV.